This T cell receptor beta chain came from a study of Graves' ophthalmopathy and Graves' hyperthyroidism. Study-level points and caveats: Built on 13 signatures, a model told ophthalmopathy apart from stable hyperthyroidism with about 88% sensitivity and almost 84% specificity. The study's model predicted ophthalmopathy progression at about 68% sensitivity and 72% to 85% specificity.

The ends were cut back, 2 bases at V and 1 base at J, with 14 bases in the middle. Germline CDR1 is SGHAT and CDR2 is FQDESV (reference sequence). The CDR3 length is 16 residues. Researchers turned away patients with other autoimmune diseases, uncontrolled infections, pregnancy or lactation. Amplifying from RNA transcripts, the study obtained TCR beta CDR3 regions. The library came from an HTBI-primed first-round RT-PCR and a second-round multiplex PCR. TCRdb independently ran MiXCR on the multiplex PCR reads; one entry per CDR3 protein. The sample contains about 500,000 distinct CDR3 sequences, over 13% of which appear only once. This clonotype was detected ten times or more. Its specificity is unknown.

Sequences were obtained from blood. The chain joins TRBV11-1 to TRBJ1-1; D ambiguous. This TCR was recovered from a woman aged 25-40 years with Graves' ophthalmopathy. The CDR3 spells CASSLSGRGPNTEAFF. In nucleotides, the CDR3 is TGTGCCAGCAGCTTATCAGGTAGAGGGCCGAACACTGAAGCTTTCTTT.